These 21 T cell receptor beta chains originate from one sample sequenced in a study of PD-1 blockade in classical Hodgkin lymphoma. Produced via immunoSEQ multiplex PCR; TCRdb's table is partial and in-frame only. The sample yields roughly 35,000 clones, more than 85% seen once. Time point reported: cycle 4 day 1 (C4D1), after less than 7 weeks of nivolumab. The patients all showed relapse after autologous stem cell transplantation, while their brentuximab vedotin exposure varied. Negative selection with magnetic separation was used to purify CD4+ T cells from thawed PBMCs. The specimen comprised CD4+ T cells from blood, sampled before the fourth cycle of nivolumab. These TCRs come from a human donor with classical Hodgkin lymphoma.

Here the CDR3 reads CATSRGTGGGETQYF. DNA for the CDR3: TGTGCCACCAGCAGGGGGACAGGGGGCGGGGAGACCCAGTACTTC. V and J are TRBV15 and TRBJ2-5, with 12 bases matching TRBD1. The germline V gene encodes CDR1 LNHNV and CDR2 YYDKDF (reference sequence). The CDR3 covers 15 residues. Unmatched junction bases numbered 4, after V lost 3 bases and J lost 5 bases.

In DNA, the CDR3 is TGTGCCAGCAGTGTAGAACCGGCTGGGTACAATGAGCAGTTCTTC. It encodes CASSVEPAGYNEQFF. The V and J genes are TRBV6-4 and TRBJ2-1; D is uncertain. V was clipped by 4 bases and J by 4 bases, with 14 bases between them. CDR3 length: 15 residues. The germline V gene has CDR1 MRHNA and CDR2 SNTAGT.

The chain joins TRBV7-6 to TRBJ2-5; TRBD1 agrees at 8 bases. V lost 5 bases and J lost 4; bases outside the gene matches: 12. This CDR3 contains 16 residues. Germline CDR1 and CDR2: SGHVS and FNYEAQ. This chain's CDR3 is CASSLRTGMFSETQYF. CDR3 nucleotide sequence: TGTGCCAGCAGCCTACGGACAGGGATGTTCTCAGAGACCCAGTACTTC.

The gene calls are TRBV10-1 and TRBJ2-1, with D uncertain. Germline values: CDR1 WNHNN, CDR2 SYGVQD (reference sequence). CDR3 length: 16 residues. V was clipped by 8 bases and J by 2 bases, with 19 bases between them. DNA of the CDR3: TGCGCCAGCCATCAAACCTCTCCGCTCCCCTACAATGAGCAGTTCTTC. Protein product: CASHQTSPLPYNEQFF.

The chain is built from TRBV19 and TRBJ2-6, with TRBD1 matching 7 bases. Trimming took 5 bases from V and 0 from J; bases not matched to a gene: 10. Germline CDR1 is LNHDA and CDR2 is SQIVND (reference sequence). The CDR3 covers 18 residues. The CDR3 bases are TGTGCCAGTAGTGTGACGGGACAGACCCTCTCTGGGGCCAACGTCCTGACTTTC. Its protein is CASSVTGQTLSGANVLTF. The full variable domain, in which reference TRBV19 and TRBJ2-6 provide the parts outside the CDR3, is DGGITQSPKYLFRKEGQNVTLSCEQNLNHDAMYWYRQDPGQGLRLIYYSQIVNDFQKGDIAEGYSVSREKKESFPLTVTSAQKNPTAFYLCASSVTGQTLSGANVLTFGAGSRLTVL.

J is TRBJ2-7 and V is TRBV18; D is tentatively TRBD1 or TRBD2 (6 bases each). V was clipped by 1 base and J by 2 bases, with 12 bases between them. The CDR3 covers 15 residues. CDR1 and CDR2 (germline): KGHSH, LQKENI. The CDR3 region is CASSPQGDSTYEQYF. The CDR3 nucleotides are TGTGCCAGCTCACCACAGGGGGACTCGACCTACGAGCAGTACTTC.

The chain links TRBV30 to TRBJ1-1; a possible D gene is TRBD1 (6 bases). Germline lookup yields CDR1 GTSNPN and CDR2 SVGIG (reference sequence). CDR3 length: 13 amino acids. Deletions cut 4 bases from V and 4 bases from J, with 13 bases between. The DNA for the CDR3 is TGTGCCTGGACCAGAAGGGGGAGCACTGAAGCTTTCTTT. It is translated as CAWTRRGSTEAFF.

The V call is TRBV5-1, the J call TRBJ2-7; D unclear. The V end lost 0 bases, the J end lost 2 bases, and 6 bases lay between the germline ends. Per the germline V gene, CDR1 is SGHRS and CDR2 is YFSETQ. This CDR3 has 13 amino acids. In DNA, the CDR3 is TGCGCCAGCAGCTTGGCCCAGACCTACGAGCAGTACTTC. It encodes CASSLAQTYEQYF. Drawing the rest from reference TRBV5-1 and TRBJ2-7, the complete variable domain is KAGVTQTPRYLIKTRGQQVTLSCSPISGHRSVSWYQQTPGQGLQFLFEYFSETQRNKGNFPGRFSGRQFSNSRSEMNVSTLELGDSALYLCASSLAQTYEQYFGPGTRLTVT.

The rearrangement uses TRBV27 and TRBJ1-2; 8 nucleotides align to TRBD1. The ends lost 2 bases at V and 4 bases at J; junction bases unmatched: 6. CDR1 and CDR2 (germline): MNHEY, SMNVEV (reference sequence). The CDR3 sequence is 15 residues long. The CDR3 is CASSLRQGYSYGYTF. The CDR3 DNA is TGTGCCAGCAGTTTAAGACAGGGGTATAGCTATGGCTACACCTTC.

The chain joins TRBV7-2 to TRBJ2-1; TRBD1 matches at 7 bases. This CDR3 contains 14 residues. V dropped 5 bases and J dropped 4; count of bases not matched to a gene: 5. Germline V gene sequence: CDR1 SGHTA, CDR2 FQGNSA. CDR3 sequence: CASSVGTAYNEQFF. CDR3 DNA sequence: TGTGCCAGCAGCGTCGGGACAGCTTACAATGAGCAGTTCTTC.

The chain employs TRBV28 and TRBJ1-1; D unresolved. Germline lookup yields CDR1 MDHEN and CDR2 SYDVKM. V was clipped by 2 bases and J by 1 base, with 14 bases between them. The CDR3 contains 16 residues. CDR3 coding DNA: TGTGCCAGCAGTTTAGACCTTAGGGAGGGGAACACTGAAGCTTTCTTT. Its protein product is CASSLDLREGNTEAFF.

This clone appeared once. This chain joins TRBV5-4 and TRBJ1-5; 8 nucleotides line up with TRBD1. Germline assignment: CDR1 SGHNT and CDR2 YYREEE (reference sequence). The CDR3 sequence is 16 residues long. V shed 1 base and J 2 bases; nucleotides not matched to a gene: 5. The CDR3 reads CASSLNSGQGNQPQHF. In DNA, the CDR3 is TGTGCCAGCAGCTTGAATTCGGGACAGGGCAATCAGCCCCAGCATTTT.

This chain uses TRBV18 with TRBJ1-4; 7 bases are shared with TRBD1. Trimming at V came to 4 bases and at J to 5 bases, leaving 19 bases not matched to a gene. The CDR3 extends over 19 amino acids. The germline CDR1 and CDR2 sequences are KGHSH and LQKENI. CDR3 DNA sequence: TGTGCCAGCTCACAAAAACGGGACAGCAAACAGACGGGGAATGAAAAACTGTTTTTT. Protein: CASSQKRDSKQTGNEKLFF.

The chain combines TRBV6-6 with TRBJ1-1; D is undetermined. In germline, CDR1 is MNHNY, CDR2 SVGAGI (reference sequence). The CDR3 consists of 13 residues. V was pared by 10 bases and J by 1 base, with 13 bases between. The CDR3 sequence: CATRREGNTEAFF. DNA of the CDR3: TGTGCCACCCGCCGGGAAGGGAACACTGAAGCTTTCTTT.

The chain couples TRBV6-1 to TRBJ2-2; TRBD1 matches at 7 bases. CDR1 and CDR2 (germline): MNHNS, SASEGT. This CDR3 contains 15 residues. V lost 7 bases to trimming and J lost 4 bases; unmatched junction nucleotides: 9. The CDR3 reads CASIRPGQSTGELFF. In nucleotides, the CDR3 is TGTGCCAGCATCCGTCCGGGACAGAGCACCGGGGAGCTGTTTTTT.

Concerning this clone itself: An end of the junction differs from the germline gene, which may be a read error. The chain joins TRBV4-1 to TRBJ2-4; D unclear. This CDR3 is 13 amino acids long. Per germline, CDR1 MGHRA and CDR2 YSYEKL. The CDR3 region is CASSQLRTSKVDF. The CDR3 nucleotides read TGCGCCAGCAGCCAACTCCGGACCTCGAAGGTGGACTTC.

The chain is built from TRBV5-4 and TRBJ2-1; unclear D gene. The CDR3 has 14 amino acids. In germline, CDR1 is SGHNT, CDR2 YYREEE (reference sequence). Trimming took 0 bases from V and 7 from J, leaving 11 bases between them. CDR3 DNA: TGTGCCAGCAGCTTGGCCGCCAGAGCTAATGAGCAGTTCTTC. Amino acids: CASSLAARANEQFF. The whole variable domain, remainder taken from reference TRBV5-4 and TRBJ2-1, is ETGVTQSPTHLIKTRGQQVTLRCSSQSGHNTVSWYQQALGQGPQFIFQYYREEENGRGNFPPRFSGLQFPNYSSELNVNALELDDSALYLCASSLAARANEQFFGPGTRLTVL.

The chain recombines TRBV5-6 with TRBJ1-2, with 8 bases that match TRBD1. The germline gives CDR1 SGHDT, CDR2 YYEEEE. V dropped 4 bases and J dropped 0; count of bases not matched to a gene: 8. The length of the CDR3 is 16 residues. The chain's CDR3 is CASSAGTGKSNYGYTF. CDR3 coding DNA: TGTGCCAGCAGCGCAGGGACAGGCAAATCTAACTATGGCTACACCTTC. The full variable domain, with the rest looked up from reference TRBV5-6 and TRBJ1-2, is DAGVTQSPTHLIKTRGQQVTLRCSPKSGHDTVSWYQQALGQGPQFIFQYYEEEERQRGNFPDRFSGHQFPNYSSELNVNALLLGDSALYLCASSAGTGKSNYGYTFGSGTRLTVV.

This rearrangement joins TRBV29-1 to TRBJ2-5; TRBD1 matches at 8 bases. This CDR3 has 13 residues. The V segment lost 4 bases and the J segment 5 bases; nucleotides outside the gene matches: 6. The V gene's germline CDR1 is SQVTM and CDR2 ANQGSEA. The CDR3 DNA is TGCAGCGTTGGACAGGGGCTAGGGGAGACCCAGTACTTC. It translates to CSVGQGLGETQYF.

This rearrangement joins TRBV10-2 to TRBJ2-5; either TRBD1 or TRBD2 may supply D (5 bases each). CDR3 length equals 13 residues. CDR1 WSHSY and CDR2 SAAADI come from the germline V gene. Trimming left V 6 bases short and J 0 bases short, with 8 bases between. CDR3 in DNA: TGCGCCAGCAGCCGGGACCACCAAGAGACCCAGTACTTC. It encodes CASSRDHQETQYF.

The rearrangement joins TRBV30 to TRBJ2-2, with D perhaps TRBD1 or TRBD2 (6 bases each). Trimming stripped 1 base from V and 2 bases from J, with 11 bases between. CDR1 GTSNPN and CDR2 SVGIG come from the germline V gene (reference sequence). This CDR3 is built from 15 residues. CDR3 residues: CAWSERGTNTGELFF. In DNA, the CDR3 is TGTGCCTGGAGTGAGAGGGGGACTAACACCGGGGAGCTGTTTTTT.